The source of this T cell receptor (beta chain) is a study of beta chain features in type 1 diabetes. Findings of the study overall: Here, the possible influence of HLA type (on TCRB rearrangement) remained unresolved. PCR might show a preference for shorter templates, equally across patients and controls. Shortening that was moderate but significant affected the TCRB CDR3s of Type 1 diabetes patients in all four CD4+ subsets.

Looked up from germline, CDR1 is SGHTA and CDR2 is FQGNSA. V was cut by 7 bases and J by 2 bases, with 23 bases left in between. This CDR3 contains 17 residues. The sequenced template was cDNA made from the entire isolated RNA. This table comes from immunoSEQ multiplex PCR, and its TCRdb copy is limited to in-frame clones, with some not included. The data show about 930,000 clones, roughly 15% seen once. Worth noting for this clone: The antigen remains unidentified.

This rearrangement joins TRBV7-2 to TRBJ2-5, with TRBD2 as a possible D gene (6 bases). What was sequenced was naive CD4+ T cells from blood. This sequence was found in a woman in her late teens or twenties in good health. CDR3 DNA sequence: TGTGCCAGCAACCTCGGGGCGGCGGGAAGCGTACAAGAGACCCAGTACTTC. The encoded protein is CASNLGAAGSVQETQYF.